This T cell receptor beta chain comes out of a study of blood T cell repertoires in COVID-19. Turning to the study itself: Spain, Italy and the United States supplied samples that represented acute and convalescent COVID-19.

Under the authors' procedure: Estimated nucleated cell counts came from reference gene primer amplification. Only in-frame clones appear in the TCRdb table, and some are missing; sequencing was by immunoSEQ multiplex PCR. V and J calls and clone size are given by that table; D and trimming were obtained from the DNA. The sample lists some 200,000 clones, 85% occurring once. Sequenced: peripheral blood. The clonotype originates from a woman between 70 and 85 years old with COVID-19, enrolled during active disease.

As DNA, the CDR3 is TGTGCCAGCAGTTTGACAGGGGGCAATTCACCCCTCCACTTT. Its protein product is CASSLTGGNSPLHF. The rearrangement uses TRBV6-5 and TRBJ1-6, with 10 bases aligning to TRBD1. CDR1 is MNHEY, CDR2 SVGAGI, per germline. The CDR3 runs to 14 residues. With 4 bases clipped from V and 7 bases from J, the junction kept 1 base outside the gene matches.